This is a list of T cell receptor beta chains from one sample in a study of blood T cell repertoires in COVID-19. Generated by immunoSEQ multiplex PCR, the TCRdb table keeps only in-frame clones and is missing some. The table records roughly 230,000 clones, about 87% of them present only once. Sample: peripheral blood. The receptors stem from a man between 65 and 85 years old with acute or convalescent COVID-19. Each CDR3 is given without its conserved first and last residue. D genes are given only for firm matches. The listing skips clone size in some rows; elsewhere it reads once, few, many or a size class.

ASSYAGTVNTEAF,TRBJ1-1,TRBV5-1,-,TRBD1
ASSQDPGTVSGNTIY,TRBJ1-3,TRBV3-1/TRBV3-2,-,TRBD1
ASSVEAGAGNEQF,TRBJ2-1,TRBV9,-,TRBD2
ASSLGTSGGRGQF,TRBJ2-1,TRBV28,-,TRBD2
ASSPLGQGENGYT,TRBJ1-2,TRBV16,-,TRBD1
ASSLASGGHYEQY,TRBJ2-7,TRBV7-2,-,TRBD1
ASSFHGTSGSGEQY,TRBJ2-7,TRBV28,-,TRBD2
ASSTGGSISGELF,TRBJ2-2,TRBV19,once,-
ASSSSALQGLNEKLF,TRBJ1-4,TRBV7-9,-,-
ASSPVGLASTYEQY,TRBJ2-7,TRBV7-8,once,TRBD2
ASKVHAGTSGSYEQY,TRBJ2-7,TRBV28,-,TRBD2
ASSFAGSRTGELF,TRBJ2-2,TRBV11-2,-,-
ASSRNRVSAEMYNEQF,TRBJ2-1,TRBV11-2,few,-
ASSEGGTTLGYEQY,TRBJ2-7,TRBV9,few,TRBD2
ASKGGTQLNQPQH,TRBJ1-5,TRBV2,-,-
ASSLPAGEGPGEQF,TRBJ2-1,TRBV4-3,-,TRBD2
SVRTGTAEQY,TRBJ2-7,TRBV29-1,-,TRBD1
ASSLSGNTEAF,TRBJ1-1,TRBV18,-,-
ASSQAGTASTDTQY,TRBJ2-3,TRBV4-1,-,-
ASSSGQGDMNTEAF,TRBJ1-1,TRBV7-9,-,TRBD1
ASSTRGGVFDTQY,TRBJ2-3,TRBV19,-,TRBD2
ASSSFLGTGELF,TRBJ1-4,TRBV5-1,once,TRBD1
ASSLDRGRPPLH,TRBJ1-6,TRBV5-5,-,TRBD1
ASSFTGTGEAGNTIY,TRBJ1-3,TRBV5-1,-,TRBD1
ASSLGGSTGELF,TRBJ2-2,TRBV5-1,few,-
ASSYSQSYEQY,TRBJ2-7,TRBV6-5,-,-
ASSFGGRAPSSYNEQF,TRBJ2-1,TRBV27,-,TRBD2
ASSGDRGWETQY,TRBJ2-5,TRBV2,-,TRBD1
ASSARGQVPNEQF,TRBJ2-1,TRBV27,-,TRBD1
ASSISGSGGTGELF,TRBJ2-2,TRBV11-2,once,TRBD2
ASSIRTGGRYEQY,TRBJ2-7,TRBV19,-,TRBD1
ASSLSRLAGAHEQF,TRBJ2-1,TRBV27,-,TRBD2
ASSKTSGSSYEQY,TRBJ2-7,TRBV5-1,-,TRBD2
ASSLGQGGSDTQY,TRBJ2-3,TRBV7-9,-,TRBD1
ATRLDRSYEQY,TRBJ2-7,TRBV15,-,-
ASSFPGLSSGANVLT,TRBJ2-6,TRBV7-6,-,-
ASSPAGTGLAEAF,TRBJ1-1,TRBV18,-,TRBD1
ASSTGTSNYGYT,TRBJ1-2,TRBV28,once,-
ASSVTDRQETQY,TRBJ2-5,TRBV9,-,-
ASSSNPGQGFDEQF,TRBJ2-1,TRBV5-1,-,TRBD1
ASTSGGLNTEAF,TRBJ1-1,TRBV28,-,-
ASSATGNQPQH,TRBJ1-5,TRBV3-1/TRBV3-2,-,-
ASSWTTVDTQY,TRBJ2-3,TRBV7-9,-,-
ASSGGGGSTQY,TRBJ2-3,TRBV27,-,TRBD2
ASSSDRNTEAF,TRBJ1-1,TRBV7-2,-,-
ASSQVRSRGKRLYGYT,TRBJ1-2,TRBV3-1/TRBV3-2,few,-
ATSDRSRNTDTQY,TRBJ2-3,TRBV24-1,-,-
ASSRLGHGYSNQPQH,TRBJ1-5,TRBV19,-,-
ASSSQREGFYEQY,TRBJ2-7,TRBV7-9,-,TRBD2
ASSLPTGIAGADTQY,TRBJ2-3,TRBV11-2,-,TRBD2